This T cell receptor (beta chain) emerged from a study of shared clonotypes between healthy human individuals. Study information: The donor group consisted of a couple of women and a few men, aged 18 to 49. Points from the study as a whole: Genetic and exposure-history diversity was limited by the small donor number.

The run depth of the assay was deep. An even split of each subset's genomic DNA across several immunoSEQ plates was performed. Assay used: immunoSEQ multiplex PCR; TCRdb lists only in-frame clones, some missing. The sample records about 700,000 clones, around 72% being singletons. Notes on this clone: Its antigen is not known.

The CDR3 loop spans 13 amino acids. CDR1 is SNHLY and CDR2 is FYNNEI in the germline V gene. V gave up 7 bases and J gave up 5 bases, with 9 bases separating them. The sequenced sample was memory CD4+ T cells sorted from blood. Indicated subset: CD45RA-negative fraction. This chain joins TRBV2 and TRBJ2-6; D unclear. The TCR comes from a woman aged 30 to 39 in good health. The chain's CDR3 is CASKGIWANVLTF. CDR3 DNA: TGTGCCAGCAAGGGCATCTGGGCCAACGTCCTGACTTTC.